The 10 T cell receptor beta chains below come from one sample, sequenced in a study of T cell repertoires in cytomegalovirus infection. Via MiXCR, TCRdb re-called the reads, giving one row per CDR3 protein. Found here are 40,000 to 60,000 distinct CDR3 sequences, about a fifth of them singletons; the top ten hold 85% to 90%. These receptors have no identified antigens. The sample here was CD8+ T cells from cultured PBMCs, taken from culture after CMV antigen stimulation. These receptors were collected from a human donor in good health (CMV status not recorded). Some clones in this sample may be carry-over from other donors' samples.

The chain couples TRBV6-1 to TRBJ1-5; D is unclear. The V gene's germline CDR1 is MNHNS and CDR2 SASEGT. Trimming cost V 6 bases and J 7 bases, with 13 bases left between them. This CDR3 spans 13 amino acids. For the CDR3, the DNA is TGTGCCAGCAGCTCCGAGAGACTGCAGCCCCAGCATTTT. This gives the protein CASSSERLQPQHF.

This clonotype has just one count. The gene calls are TRBV6-6 and TRBJ2-1; no clear D. This CDR3 region has 12 residues. Germline CDR1 is MNHNY and CDR2 is SVGAGI (reference sequence). Trimming stripped 4 bases from V and 7 bases from J, with 8 bases between. The CDR3 nucleotides are TGTGCCAGCAGTTTACCCAAAAATGAGCAGTTCTTC. This encodes CASSLPKNEQFF.

This clonotype was observed a handful of times. The CDR3 region has the DNA TGTGCCAGCAGCTCCCGATGGGGGGGGCAGAAAGGCACTGAAGCTTTCTTT. It codes for CASSSRWGGQKGTEAFF. This chain joins TRBV7-6 and TRBJ1-1; possible D gene TRBD1, 6 bases. V shed 4 bases and J shed 4 bases, with 22 bases lying between them. Germline V CDR1 and CDR2: SGHVS, FNYEAQ. This CDR3 region has 17 residues.

The sample holds a few counts of this clonotype. The chain recombines TRBV7-2 with TRBJ2-3, with TRBD2 matching over 12 bases. J gave up 1 base and V 2 bases, and 1 base lay outside the gene matches. This CDR3 region has 16 residues. CDR1 and CDR2 (germline): SGHTA, FQGNSA. The CDR3 DNA reads TGTGCCAGCAGCTTAACTAGCGGGGGGCGCACAGATACGCAGTATTTT. It is translated as CASSLTSGGRTDTQYF.

This clonotype was counted a few times. The rearrangement links TRBV7-6 to TRBJ2-7; 8 bases align to TRBD2. Germline CDR1 is SGHVS and CDR2 is FNYEAQ. The V segment lost 0 bases and the J segment 2 bases; nucleotides outside the gene matches: 3. This CDR3 is built from 15 residues. The CDR3 DNA reads TGTGCCAGCAGCTTAGCAGCGGGAGTAACCTACGAGCAGTACTTC. Protein product: CASSLAAGVTYEQYF.

The gene calls are TRBV11-2 and TRBJ2-3, with TRBD2 identical over 7 bases. The CDR3 is 16 amino acids. Trimming took 5 bases from V and 2 from J; bases not matched to a gene: 10. CDR1 is SGHAT and CDR2 is FQNNGV in the germline V gene. In DNA form, the CDR3 reads TGTGCCAGCAGCGAATACGGCGGGAGCTCCACAGATACGCAGTATTTT. This translates into CASSEYGGSSTDTQYF.

The gene calls are TRBV7-2 and TRBJ2-7; 12 bases map to TRBD2. The J segment lost 1 base and the V segment lost 4 bases, leaving 5 bases of the junction unmatched. This CDR3 is built from 16 residues. From germline, CDR1 is SGHTA and CDR2 FQGNSA. The CDR3 spells CASSSGTSGFSYEQYF. As DNA, the CDR3 is TGTGCCAGCAGCTCGGGGACTAGCGGGTTTTCCTACGAGCAGTACTTC.

This chain connects TRBV4-2 to TRBJ2-7, with D possibly being TRBD2 (6 bases). Between the trimmed V and J ends, which lost 4 bases and 0 bases, there was a span of 10 bases. The germline CDR1 and CDR2 sequences are LGHNA and YNFKEQ. This CDR3 is 14 amino acids long. CDR3 nucleotide sequence: TGTGCCAGCAGCCGGGAGGTCAGCTCCTACGAGCAGTACTTC. This encodes CASSREVSSYEQYF.

In this sample, this clonotype turned up a few times. V is TRBV11-2 and J is TRBJ1-1; TRBD1 aligns across 7 bases. CDR1 is SGHAT and CDR2 is FQNNGV in the germline V gene. V was clipped by 4 bases and J by 5 bases; unmatched bases: 10. The CDR3 extends over 15 amino acids. The CDR3 region has the DNA TGTGCCAGCAGCTACGTGACAGGGATAGGGACTGAAGCTTTCTTT. Protein sequence: CASSYVTGIGTEAFF.

The chain combines TRBV12-3 or TRBV12-4 with TRBJ2-1, with 10 bases aligning to TRBD1. With V trimmed by 7 bases and J by 8 bases, 11 bases remained unmatched. The CDR3 is 15 amino acids. The CDR3 nucleotides read TGTGCCAGCATTCCGGGGGACAGGGGCTTCGATGAGCAGTTCTTC. This sequence encodes CASIPGDRGFDEQFF.